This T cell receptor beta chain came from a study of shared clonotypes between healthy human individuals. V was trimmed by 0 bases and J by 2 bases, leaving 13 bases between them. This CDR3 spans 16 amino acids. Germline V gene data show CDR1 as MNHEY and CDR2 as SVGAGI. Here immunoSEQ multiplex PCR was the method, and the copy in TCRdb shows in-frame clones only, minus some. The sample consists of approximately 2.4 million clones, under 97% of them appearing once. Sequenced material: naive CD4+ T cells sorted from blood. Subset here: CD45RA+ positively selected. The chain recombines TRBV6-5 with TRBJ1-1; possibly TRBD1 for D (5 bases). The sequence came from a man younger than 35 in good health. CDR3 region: CASSYSWQGANTEAFF. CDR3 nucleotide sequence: TGTGCCAGCAGTTACTCTTGGCAGGGCGCAAACACTGAAGCTTTCTTT.